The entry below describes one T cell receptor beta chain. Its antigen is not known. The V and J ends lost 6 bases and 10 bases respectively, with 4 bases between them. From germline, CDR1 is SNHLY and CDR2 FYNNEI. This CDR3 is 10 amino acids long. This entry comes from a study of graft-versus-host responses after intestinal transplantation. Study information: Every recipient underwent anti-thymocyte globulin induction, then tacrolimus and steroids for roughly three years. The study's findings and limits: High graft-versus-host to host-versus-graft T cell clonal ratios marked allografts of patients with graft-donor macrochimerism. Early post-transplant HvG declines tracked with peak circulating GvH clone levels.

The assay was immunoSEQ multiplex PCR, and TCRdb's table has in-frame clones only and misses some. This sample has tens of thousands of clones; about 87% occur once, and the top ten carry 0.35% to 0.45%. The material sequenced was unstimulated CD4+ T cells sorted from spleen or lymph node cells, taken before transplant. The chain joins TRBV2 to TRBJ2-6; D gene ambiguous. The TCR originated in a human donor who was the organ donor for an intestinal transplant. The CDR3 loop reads CASSLNVLTF. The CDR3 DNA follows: TGTGCCAGCAGCCTTAACGTCCTGACTTTC.